These 9 T cell receptor beta chains were all obtained from the same sample, sequenced in a study of regulatory dendritic cells for organ transplantation. Libraries were prepared by immunoSEQ multiplex PCR; TCRdb keeps only in-frame clonotypes and omits some of them. The sample comprises fewer than 40,000 clones, about nine tenths of which are singletons, and about 0.11% rests with the top ten. Input material: naive CD8+ T cells from blood. Specified subset: CD45RA+ naive T cells. These receptor sequences come from a human donor in good health.

This clone was seen a single time. This sequence joins TRBV11-2 and TRBJ2-4, with TRBD2 matching 15 bases. The germline V gene has CDR1 SGHAT and CDR2 FQNNGV. This CDR3 contains 18 residues. V lost 5 bases and J lost 8; bases outside the gene matches: 13. In DNA, the CDR3 is TGTGCCAGCAGCCCTCGGACTAGCGGGAGGGCCCTGCTCCACATTCAGTACTTC. Translating gives CASSPRTSGRALLHIQYF.

The chain recombines TRBV27 with TRBJ2-7, with D possibly matching TRBD2 (5 bases). Trimming shortened V by 5 bases and J by 2 bases, and 10 bases separated the two germline ends. From germline, CDR1 is MNHEY and CDR2 SMNVEV (reference sequence). This CDR3 region has 13 residues. The CDR3 DNA sequence: TGTGCCAGCAGTCACGGACTCACCTACGAGCAGTACTTC. Encoded protein: CASSHGLTYEQYF.

The gene calls are TRBV23-1 and TRBJ2-1, with 11 nucleotides matching TRBD2. TRBV23-1 is reported as an ORF; its role is uncertain. After removal of 4 bases from V and 4 bases from J, the junction contained 15 bases not matched to a gene. The CDR3 loop spans 19 amino acids. The CDR3 loop reads CASSRRIGTSGETYNEQFF. In nucleotides, the CDR3 is TGCGCCAGCAGTCGCCGAATAGGGACTAGCGGAGAGACTTACAATGAGCAGTTCTTC.

The chain employs TRBV7-9 and TRBJ2-3; D possibly corresponds to TRBD1 (6 bases). The CDR3 loop spans 15 amino acids. V dropped 5 bases and J dropped 2 bases, with 14 bases sitting between them. The V gene's germline CDR1 is SEHNR and CDR2 FQNEAQ (reference sequence). The CDR3 coding sequence is TGTGCCAGCAGCCCGACAGGCGCCTTCACAGATACGCAGTATTTT. It yields the protein CASSPTGAFTDTQYF.

The chain has TRBV5-4 and TRBJ1-3, with a weak D call TRBD1 (5 bases). The germline V gene encodes CDR1 SGHNT and CDR2 YYREEE (reference sequence). This CDR3 has 14 residues. V gave up 1 base and J gave up 4 bases, with 9 bases separating them. Here the CDR3 DNA reads TGTGCCAGCAGCTTGAGAGGGGCCGGAAACACCATATATTTT. Translating gives CASSLRGAGNTIYF.

The genes are TRBV28 and TRBJ2-3; TRBD2 agrees at 11 bases. The CDR3 has 20 amino acids. CDR1 and CDR2 from the germline V gene are MDHEN and SYDVKM. Trimming took 5 bases from V and 2 from J; bases not matched to a gene: 18. In DNA, the CDR3 is TGTGCCAGCAGTGGGACAGGCGAATCTCTAGCGGGAGGTTACACAGATACGCAGTATTTT. It yields the protein CASSGTGESLAGGYTDTQYF.

CDR3 amino acids: CANWGDNDEQYF. CDR3 bases: TGTGCCAACTGGGGGGACAATGACGAGCAGTACTTC. The rearrangement uses TRBV6-1 and TRBJ2-7; D tentatively fits TRBD1 or TRBD2 (6 bases each). Germline V gene sequence: CDR1 MNHNS, CDR2 SASEGT. The V and J ends lost 10 bases and 5 bases respectively, with 15 bases between them. This CDR3 comprises 12 residues.

The genes are TRBV11-2 and TRBJ2-7, with 11 bases matching TRBD2. This CDR3 has 15 residues. Germline assignment: CDR1 SGHAT and CDR2 FQNNGV. Germline trimming cut 3 bases from V and 2 bases from J; bases unmatched to any gene: 3. The CDR3, as DNA: TGTGCCAGCAGCTTTAGCGGGGGGGAGACCTACGAGCAGTACTTC. This sequence encodes CASSFSGGETYEQYF.

This chain uses TRBV11-2 with TRBJ2-7; D is perhaps TRBD2 (6 bases). The V and J ends lost 5 bases and 5 bases respectively, with 13 bases between them. The germline V gene encodes CDR1 SGHAT and CDR2 FQNNGV. This CDR3 region has 13 residues. The CDR3 sequence: CASSPGLMDEQYF. The CDR3 nucleotides are TGTGCCAGCAGCCCGGGACTCATGGACGAGCAGTACTTC. The full variable domain, with the rest looked up from reference TRBV11-2 and TRBJ2-7, is EAGVAQSPRYKIIEKRQSVAFWCNPISGHATLYWYQQILGQGPKLLIQFQNNGVVDDSQLPKDRFSAERLKGVDSTLKIQPAKLEDSAVYLCASSPGLMDEQYFGPGTRLTVT.